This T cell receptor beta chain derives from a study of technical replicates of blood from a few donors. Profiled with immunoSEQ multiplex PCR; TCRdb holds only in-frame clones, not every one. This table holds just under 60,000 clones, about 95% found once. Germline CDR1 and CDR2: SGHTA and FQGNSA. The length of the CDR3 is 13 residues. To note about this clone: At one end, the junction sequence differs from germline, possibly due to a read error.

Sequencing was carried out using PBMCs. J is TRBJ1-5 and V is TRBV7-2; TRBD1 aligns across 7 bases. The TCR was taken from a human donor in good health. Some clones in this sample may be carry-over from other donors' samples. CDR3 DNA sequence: TGTGCCATCAGCAGGGGGAGGGGACAGCCCCAGCATTTT. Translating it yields CAISRGRGQPQHF.